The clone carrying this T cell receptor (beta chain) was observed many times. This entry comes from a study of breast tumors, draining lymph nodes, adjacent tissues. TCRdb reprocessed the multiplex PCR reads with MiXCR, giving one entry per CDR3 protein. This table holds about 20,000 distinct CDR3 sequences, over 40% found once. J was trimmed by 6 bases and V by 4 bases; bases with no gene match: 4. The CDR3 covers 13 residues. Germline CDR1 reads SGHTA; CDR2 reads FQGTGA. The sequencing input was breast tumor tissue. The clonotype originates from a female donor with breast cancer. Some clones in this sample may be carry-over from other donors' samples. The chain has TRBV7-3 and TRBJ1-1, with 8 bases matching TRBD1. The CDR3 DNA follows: TGTGCCAGCAGCTACAAACAGGGGGCTGAAGCTTTCTTT. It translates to CASSYKQGAEAFF.